The 9 T cell receptor beta chains below all came from one sample that was sequenced in a study of blood T cell repertoires in COVID-19. Some clones are missing from TCRdb's copy, which holds only in-frame ones; the method was immunoSEQ multiplex PCR. The sample shows about 240,000 clones, 83% of them seen only once. Source material: PBMCs or T cells enriched from blood (not recorded which). Receptors were obtained from a woman aged 40-49 years who had been exposed to COVID-19.

The V gene is TRBV14, the J gene TRBJ1-6; maybe TRBD1 (5 bases). V was shortened by 1 base and J by 9 bases, with 13 bases between the two germline ends. Germline V gene lookup returns CDR1 SGHDN and CDR2 FVKESK. The CDR3 is 15 residues long. The CDR3 protein is CASSQGWGGFSPLHF. As DNA, the CDR3 is TGTGCCAGCAGCCAAGGGTGGGGGGGATTTTCACCCCTCCACTTT.

V gene TRBV24-1 combines with J gene TRBJ1-2, with TRBD1 matching over 10 bases. V was pared by 2 bases and J by 3 bases, with 5 bases of the junction left unmatched. The CDR3 contains 16 residues. CDR1 is KGHDR and CDR2 is SFDVKD in the germline V gene. In nucleotides, the CDR3 is TGTGCCACCAGTGATTCCGGACAGGGGGATGACTATGGCTACACCTTC. As protein: CATSDSGQGDDYGYTF.

The V gene is TRBV3-1 (or the pseudogene TRBV3-2), the J gene TRBJ2-1; 7 nucleotides line up with TRBD2. The CDR3 covers 13 residues. The V segment lost 4 bases and the J segment 6 bases; nucleotides outside the gene matches: 3. Per the germline V gene, CDR1 is LGHDT and CDR2 is YNNKEL (reference sequence). Here the CDR3 reads CASSLRGSNEQFF. The CDR3 DNA reads TGTGCCAGCAGCCTGCGGGGGTCCAATGAGCAGTTCTTC.

This chain links TRBV12-5 with TRBJ1-4, with D possibly TRBD1 on 5 matching bases. This CDR3 has 16 amino acids. From germline, CDR1 is LGHNT and CDR2 FRNRAP. Trimming stripped 7 bases from V and 6 bases from J, with 21 bases between. CDR3: CASAFSSAPGDEKLFF. The CDR3 nucleotides read TGTGCTAGTGCCTTTTCGTCAGCTCCGGGGGATGAAAAACTGTTTTTT.

The V and J genes are TRBV6-5 and TRBJ2-5; D remains ambiguous. The CDR3 sequence is 14 residues long. Germline-derived CDR1 and CDR2 are MNHEY and SVGAGI. Trimming cost V 5 bases and J 5 bases, with 15 bases left between them. The CDR3: CASSSPRLEETQYF. In DNA form, the CDR3 reads TGTGCCAGCAGTAGTCCGCGACTGGAGGAGACCCAGTACTTC.

V is TRBV6-5 and J is TRBJ2-5, with D possibly being TRBD2 (5 bases). The CDR3 covers 14 residues. CDR1 is MNHEY and CDR2 is SVGAGI in the germline V gene. Deletions cut 5 bases from V and 5 bases from J, with 15 bases between. The CDR3 loop is CASSRTLEVETQYF. CDR3 DNA sequence: TGTGCCAGCAGTAGGACCTTGGAGGTGGAGACCCAGTACTTC.

The chain recombines TRBV3-1 (or the pseudogene TRBV3-2) with TRBJ1-2; 7 bases are shared with TRBD1. The CDR3 totals 14 residues. The J segment lost 8 bases and the V segment lost 0 bases, leaving 6 bases of the junction unmatched. The germline gives CDR1 LGHDT, CDR2 YNNKEL (reference sequence). CDR3 coding DNA: TGTGCCAGCAGCCAAGAGGCCCAGGGGGAAGGCTACACCTTC. This sequence encodes CASSQEAQGEGYTF.

This clone was seen more than once but under ten times. V and J are TRBV18 and TRBJ2-3; 8 bases agree with TRBD2. This CDR3 contains 16 residues. In germline, CDR1 is KGHSH, CDR2 LQKENI. J was trimmed by 1 base and V by 2 bases; bases with no gene match: 5. Written as DNA, the CDR3 is TGTGCCAGCTCACCAGGGGCGACTAGCGGCACAGATACGCAGTATTTT. Translation: CASSPGATSGTDTQYF.

This rearrangement joins TRBV27 to TRBJ1-2; TRBD1 might be the D (6 bases). V lost 6 bases and J lost 4, with 15 bases in between. The CDR3 spans 14 residues. Germline V gene lookup returns CDR1 MNHEY and CDR2 SMNVEV (reference sequence). Here the CDR3 DNA reads TGTGCCAGCAGCCCCAGGGGACACAGCTATGGCTACACCTTC. It specifies CASSPRGHSYGYTF.